This is a list of T cell receptor beta chains from one sample in a study of blood T cell repertoires in COVID-19. Using immunoSEQ multiplex PCR, the repertoire was profiled, and TCRdb retains in-frame clones only, with some absent. The table has 70,000 to 85,000 clones, approximately 83% seen once; the top ten hold about 10%. The source material was peripheral blood. Receptors originate from a human donor in a cohort sampled during active COVID-19. The conserved cysteine and the conserved F or W are not part of the CDR3 here. Each record gives: CDR3 length, J gene, V gene, CDR3 protein.

12 | TRBJ1-5 | TRBV2 | ASSPGYSNQPQH
13 | TRBJ1-2 | TRBV7-9 | ASSLALREGPGYT
15 | TRBJ2-3 | TRBV9 | ASSVATTSGGTDTQY
11 | TRBJ2-5 | TRBV28 | ASSLPSLETQY
11 | TRBJ2-1 | TRBV5-4 | AIPGGGSNEQF
17 | TRBJ2-7 | TRBV7-9 | ASSPRLGGGNGSSYEQY
13 | TRBJ2-7 | TRBV2 | ASSVGLRGPYEQY
14 | TRBJ1-2 | TRBV7-3 | ASSEHSSGTGVRYT
11 | TRBJ2-7 | TRBV6-6 | ASSYRGGYEQY
12 | TRBJ2-1 | TRBV3-1/TRBV3-2 | ASSQDFSYNEQF
13 | TRBJ2-1 | TRBV3-1/TRBV3-2 | ASSSGRAPYNEQF
12 | TRBJ1-1 | TRBV3-1/TRBV3-2 | ASSSGQGATEAF
13 | TRBJ2-1 | TRBV24-1 | ATSEDGAGPDEQF
13 | TRBJ2-2 | TRBV7-9 | ASSLTRGGTGELF
13 | TRBJ2-1 | TRBV18 | ASSPQPSGYNEQF
15 | TRBJ2-3 | TRBV18 | ASSPRTGGTRTDTQY
14 | TRBJ2-7 | TRBV19 | ASRGPGLAGEYEQY
12 | TRBJ2-7 | TRBV5-6 | ASSLKSLAGYGH
13 | TRBJ2-1 | TRBV2 | ASSALAGGPDKQF
15 | TRBJ1-2 | TRBV4-2 | ASSQDEGAGGLKGYT
12 | TRBJ2-1 | TRBV24-1 | ATQGGSAHNEQF
10 | TRBJ2-7 | TRBV7-9 | ASSLIVYEQY
11 | TRBJ2-4 | TRBV28 | ASSLERPNIQY
12 | TRBJ1-1 | TRBV28 | ASRTGGMNTEAF
15 | TRBJ2-3 | TRBV21-1 | ARTPGLAGVRTDTQY
11 | TRBJ1-2 | TRBV7-9 | ASSLVRQVGYT
11 | TRBJ2-1 | TRBV6-2/TRBV6-3 | ASSFGLASEQF